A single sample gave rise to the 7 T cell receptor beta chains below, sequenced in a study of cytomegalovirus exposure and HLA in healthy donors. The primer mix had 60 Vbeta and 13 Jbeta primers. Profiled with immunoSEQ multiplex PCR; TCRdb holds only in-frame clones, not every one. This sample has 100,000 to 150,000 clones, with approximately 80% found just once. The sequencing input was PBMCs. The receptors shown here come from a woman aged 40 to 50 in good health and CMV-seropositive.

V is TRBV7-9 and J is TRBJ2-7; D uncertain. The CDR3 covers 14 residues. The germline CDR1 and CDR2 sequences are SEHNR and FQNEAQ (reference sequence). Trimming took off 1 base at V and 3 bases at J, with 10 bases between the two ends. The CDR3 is CASSLGGTLYEQYF. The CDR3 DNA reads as TGTGCCAGCAGCTTAGGAGGAACCCTCTACGAGCAGTACTTC.

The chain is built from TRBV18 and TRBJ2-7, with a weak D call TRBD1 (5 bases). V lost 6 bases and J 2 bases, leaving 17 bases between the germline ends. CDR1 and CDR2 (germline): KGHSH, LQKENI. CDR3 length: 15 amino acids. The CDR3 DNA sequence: TGTGCCAGCTCCCCCCAGGGCAGCAGCACCTACGAGCAGTACTTC. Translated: CASSPQGSSTYEQYF.

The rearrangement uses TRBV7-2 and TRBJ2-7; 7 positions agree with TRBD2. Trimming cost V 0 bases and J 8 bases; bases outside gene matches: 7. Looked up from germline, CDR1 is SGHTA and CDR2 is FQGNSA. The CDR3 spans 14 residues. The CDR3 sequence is CASSLAFASGQQYF. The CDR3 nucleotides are TGTGCCAGCAGCTTAGCGTTCGCTAGCGGACAGCAGTACTTC.

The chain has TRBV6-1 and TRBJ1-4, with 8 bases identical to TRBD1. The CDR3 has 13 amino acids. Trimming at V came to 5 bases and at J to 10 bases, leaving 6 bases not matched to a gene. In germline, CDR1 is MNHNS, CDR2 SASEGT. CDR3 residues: CASSLGQAGKLFF. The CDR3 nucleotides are TGTGCCAGCAGTTTGGGACAGGCGGGAAAACTGTTTTTT.

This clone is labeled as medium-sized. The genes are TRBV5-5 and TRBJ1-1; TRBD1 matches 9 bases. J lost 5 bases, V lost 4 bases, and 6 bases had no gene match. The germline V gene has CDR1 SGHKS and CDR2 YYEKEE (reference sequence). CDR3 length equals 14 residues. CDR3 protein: CASSRGQGKTEAFF. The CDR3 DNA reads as TGTGCCAGCAGCCGGGGACAGGGTAAAACTGAAGCTTTCTTT.

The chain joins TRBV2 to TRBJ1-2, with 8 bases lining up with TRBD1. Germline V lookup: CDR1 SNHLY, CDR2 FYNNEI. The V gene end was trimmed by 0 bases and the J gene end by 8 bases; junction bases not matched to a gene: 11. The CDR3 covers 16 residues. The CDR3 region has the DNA TGTGCCAGCAGTGAAGCGGTCAGGGGGCGATCATACGGCTACACCTTC. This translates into CASSEAVRGRSYGYTF.

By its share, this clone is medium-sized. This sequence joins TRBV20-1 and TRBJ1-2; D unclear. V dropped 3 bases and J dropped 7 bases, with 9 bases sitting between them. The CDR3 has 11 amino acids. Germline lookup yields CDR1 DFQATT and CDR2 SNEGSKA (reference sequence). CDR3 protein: CSASEGFGYTF. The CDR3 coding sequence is TGCAGTGCTAGTGAGGGATTTGGCTACACCTTC.